Included here is one TCR beta chain sequence, with context. The antigen remains unidentified. CDR3 length: 15 residues. The J segment lost 5 bases and the V segment lost 4 bases, leaving 6 bases of the junction unmatched. The germline V gene encodes CDR1 MNHEY and CDR2 SVGAGI. PCR primers comprised 60 Vbeta and 13 Jbeta primers. Clones were read by immunoSEQ multiplex PCR, and TCRdb kept only the in-frame ones, dropping some. The sample lists about 130,000 clones, about 80% occurring once. These data belong to a study of cytomegalovirus exposure and HLA in healthy donors. Study background: Prior work identified around 100 million unique TCR beta sequences in 150 million to 200 million T cells.

Study-wide findings and caveats: Data from an earlier analysis indicated that most TCR beta V segments were productive either about 87% or about 30% of the time. Analysis performed later showed TCR beta chains linked to HLA being more clonally expanded than equally common others. Indistinguishability led to the exclusion of some V segments, TRBV6-2 and TRBV6-3 included.

This sequence joins TRBV6-5 and TRBJ1-1; TRBD1 matches at 11 bases. The receptor was isolated from a man under 40 in good health and CMV-seronegative. The specimen sequenced was PBMCs. This CDR3 is CASSSGQGARTEAFF. CDR3 DNA sequence: TGTGCCAGCAGTTCCGGACAGGGGGCGCGGACTGAAGCTTTCTTT.